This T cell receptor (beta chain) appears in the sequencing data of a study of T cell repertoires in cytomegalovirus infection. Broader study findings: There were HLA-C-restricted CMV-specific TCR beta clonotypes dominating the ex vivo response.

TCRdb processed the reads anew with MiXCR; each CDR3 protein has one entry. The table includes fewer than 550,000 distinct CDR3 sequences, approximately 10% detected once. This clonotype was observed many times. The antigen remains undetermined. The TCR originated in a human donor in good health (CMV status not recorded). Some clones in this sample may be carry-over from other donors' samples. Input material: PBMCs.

The CDR3 nucleotides are TGTGCCAGCAGTTCCCTGGCGGGAGGGCCCCCCTACGAGCAGTACTTC. Protein sequence: CASSSLAGGPPYEQYF. This rearrangement joins TRBV12-3 or TRBV12-4 to TRBJ2-7, with TRBD2 matching over 9 bases. CDR3 size: 16 residues. The V gene end was trimmed by 4 bases and the J gene end by 2 bases; junction bases not matched to a gene: 9.